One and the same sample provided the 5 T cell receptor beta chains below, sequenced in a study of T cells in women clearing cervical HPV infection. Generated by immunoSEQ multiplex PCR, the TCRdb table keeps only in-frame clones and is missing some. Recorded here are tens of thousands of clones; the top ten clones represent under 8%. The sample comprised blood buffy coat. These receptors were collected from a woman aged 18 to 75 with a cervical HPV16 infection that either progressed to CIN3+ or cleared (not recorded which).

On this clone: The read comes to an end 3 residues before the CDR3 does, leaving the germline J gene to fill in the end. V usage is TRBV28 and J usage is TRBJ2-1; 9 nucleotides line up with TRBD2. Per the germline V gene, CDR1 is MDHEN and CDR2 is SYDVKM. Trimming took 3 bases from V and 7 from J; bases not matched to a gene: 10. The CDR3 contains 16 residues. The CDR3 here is CASSLSPGGGANEQFF. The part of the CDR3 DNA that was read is TGTGCCAGCAGTTTGTCCCCGGGCGGGGGGGCAAATGAG.

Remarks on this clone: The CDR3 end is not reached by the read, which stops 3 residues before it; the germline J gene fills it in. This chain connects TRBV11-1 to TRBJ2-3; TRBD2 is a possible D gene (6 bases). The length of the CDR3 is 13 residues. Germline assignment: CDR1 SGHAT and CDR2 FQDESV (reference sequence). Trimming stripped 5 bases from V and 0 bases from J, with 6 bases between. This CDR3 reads CASSGGSTDTQYF. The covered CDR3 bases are TGTGCCAGCAGCGGGGGGAGCACAGATACG.

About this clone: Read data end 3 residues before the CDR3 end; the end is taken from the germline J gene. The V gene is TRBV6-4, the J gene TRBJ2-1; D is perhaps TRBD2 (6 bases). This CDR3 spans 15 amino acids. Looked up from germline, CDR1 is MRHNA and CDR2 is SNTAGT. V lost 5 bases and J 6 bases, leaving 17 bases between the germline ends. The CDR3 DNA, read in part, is TGTGCCAGCAGTAGCCGGACTATGGGCATCAATGAG. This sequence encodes CASSSRTMGINE. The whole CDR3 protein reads CASSSRTMGINEQFF.

The CDR3 is CASSTGQGAYNEQFF. CDR3 bases read: TGTGCCAGCAGCACGGGACAGGGGGCCTACAATGAG. The V and J genes are TRBV5-4 and TRBJ2-1, with 11 bases aligning to TRBD1. The observed sequence ends 3 residues before the CDR3 terminus, with the missing tail filled in from the germline J gene. This CDR3 has 15 residues. V shed 4 bases, J shed 2 bases, and the junction held 2 bases outside the gene matches. Germline CDR1 reads SGHNT; CDR2 reads YYREEE (reference sequence). Full variable domain (remainder filled in from reference TRBV5-4 and TRBJ2-1): ETGVTQSPTHLIKTRGQQVTLRCSSQSGHNTVSWYQQALGQGPQFIFQYYREEENGRGNFPPRFSGLQFPNYSSELNVNALELDDSALYLCASSTGQGAYNEQFFGPGTRLTVL.

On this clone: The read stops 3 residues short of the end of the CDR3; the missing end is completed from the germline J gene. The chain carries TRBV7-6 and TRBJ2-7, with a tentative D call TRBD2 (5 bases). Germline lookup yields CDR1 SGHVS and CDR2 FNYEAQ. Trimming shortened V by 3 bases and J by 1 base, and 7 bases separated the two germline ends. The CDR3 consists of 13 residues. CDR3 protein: CASSFGESYEQYF. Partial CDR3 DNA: TGTGCCAGCAGCTTCGGGGAATCCTACGAG.